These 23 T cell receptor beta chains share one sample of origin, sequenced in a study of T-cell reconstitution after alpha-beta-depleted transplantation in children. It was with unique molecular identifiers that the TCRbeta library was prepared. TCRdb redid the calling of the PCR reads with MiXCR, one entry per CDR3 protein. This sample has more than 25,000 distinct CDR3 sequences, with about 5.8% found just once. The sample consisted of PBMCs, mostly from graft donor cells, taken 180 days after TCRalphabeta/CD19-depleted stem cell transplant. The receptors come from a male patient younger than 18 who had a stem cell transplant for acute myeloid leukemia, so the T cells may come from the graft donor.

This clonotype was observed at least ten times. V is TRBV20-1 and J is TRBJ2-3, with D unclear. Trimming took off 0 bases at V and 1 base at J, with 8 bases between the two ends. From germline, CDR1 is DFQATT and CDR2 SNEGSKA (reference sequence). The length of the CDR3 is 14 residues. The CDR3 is CSARDLYRTDTQYF. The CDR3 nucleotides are TGCAGTGCTAGAGATCTGTATCGCACAGATACGCAGTATTTT.

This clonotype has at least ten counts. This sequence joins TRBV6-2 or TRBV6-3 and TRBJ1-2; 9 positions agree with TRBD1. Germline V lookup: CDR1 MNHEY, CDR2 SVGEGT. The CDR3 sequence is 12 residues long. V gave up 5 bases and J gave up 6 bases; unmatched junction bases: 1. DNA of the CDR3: TGTGCCAGCAGTAGACAGGGGGATGGCTACACCTTC. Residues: CASSRQGDGYTF.

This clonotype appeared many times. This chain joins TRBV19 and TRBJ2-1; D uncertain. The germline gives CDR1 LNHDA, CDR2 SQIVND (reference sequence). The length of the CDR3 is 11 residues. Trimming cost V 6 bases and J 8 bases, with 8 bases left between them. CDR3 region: CASRSTDEQFF. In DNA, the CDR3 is TGTGCCAGTAGGTCCACCGATGAGCAGTTCTTC.

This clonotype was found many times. CDR3 amino acids: CAISDPNRYEQYF. In nucleotides, the CDR3 is TGTGCCATCAGTGACCCTAACCGATACGAGCAGTACTTC. This chain links TRBV10-3 with TRBJ2-7; no clear D. V gave up 3 bases and J gave up 4 bases, with 10 bases separating them. In germline, CDR1 is ENHRY, CDR2 SYGVKD. This CDR3 is 13 amino acids long.

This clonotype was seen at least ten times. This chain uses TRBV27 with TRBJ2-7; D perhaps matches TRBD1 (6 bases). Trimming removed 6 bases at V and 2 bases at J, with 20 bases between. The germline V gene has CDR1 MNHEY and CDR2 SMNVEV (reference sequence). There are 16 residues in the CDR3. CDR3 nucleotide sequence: TGTGCCAGCAGCCCGCCCTCACAGGGCCTCACCTACGAGCAGTACGTC. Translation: CASSPPSQGLTYEQYV.

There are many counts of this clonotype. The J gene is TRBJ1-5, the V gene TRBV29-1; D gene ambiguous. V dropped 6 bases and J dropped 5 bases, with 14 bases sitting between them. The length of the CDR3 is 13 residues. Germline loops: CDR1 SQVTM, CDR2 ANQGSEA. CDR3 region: CSVAPGSDQPQHF. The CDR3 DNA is TGCAGCGTCGCACCCGGGAGTGATCAGCCCCAGCATTTT.

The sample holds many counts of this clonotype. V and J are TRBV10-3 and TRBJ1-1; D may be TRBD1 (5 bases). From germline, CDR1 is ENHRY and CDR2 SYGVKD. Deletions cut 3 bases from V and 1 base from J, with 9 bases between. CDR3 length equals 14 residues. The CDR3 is CAISDRGTNTEAFF. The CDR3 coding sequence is TGTGCCATCAGTGACCGGGGGACGAACACTGAAGCTTTCTTT.

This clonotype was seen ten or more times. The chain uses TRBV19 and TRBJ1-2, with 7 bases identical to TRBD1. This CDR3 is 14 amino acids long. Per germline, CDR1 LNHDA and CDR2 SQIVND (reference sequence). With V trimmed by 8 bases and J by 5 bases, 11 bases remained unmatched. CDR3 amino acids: CASQRPDRTYGYTF. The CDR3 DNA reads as TGTGCCAGTCAGCGGCCGGACAGGACATATGGCTACACCTTC. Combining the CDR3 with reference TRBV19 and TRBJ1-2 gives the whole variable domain DGGITQSPKYLFRKEGQNVTLSCEQNLNHDAMYWYRQDPGQGLRLIYYSQIVNDFQKGDIAEGYSVSREKKESFPLTVTSAQKNPTAFYLCASQRPDRTYGYTFGSGTRLTVV.

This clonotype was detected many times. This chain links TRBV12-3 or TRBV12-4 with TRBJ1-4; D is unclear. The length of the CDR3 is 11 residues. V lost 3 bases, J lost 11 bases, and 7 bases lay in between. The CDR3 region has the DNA TGTGCCAGCAGTTTGGCCGTGAAACTGTTTTTT. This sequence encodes CASSLAVKLFF.

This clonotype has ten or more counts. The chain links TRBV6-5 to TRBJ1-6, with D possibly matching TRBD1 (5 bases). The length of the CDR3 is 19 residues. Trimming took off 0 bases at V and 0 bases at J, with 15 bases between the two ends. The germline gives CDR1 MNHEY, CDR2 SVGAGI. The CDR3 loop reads CASSYSGGRGSSYNSPLHF. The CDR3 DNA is TGTGCCAGCAGTTACTCGGGGGGACGAGGGAGCTCCTATAATTCACCCCTCCACTTT.

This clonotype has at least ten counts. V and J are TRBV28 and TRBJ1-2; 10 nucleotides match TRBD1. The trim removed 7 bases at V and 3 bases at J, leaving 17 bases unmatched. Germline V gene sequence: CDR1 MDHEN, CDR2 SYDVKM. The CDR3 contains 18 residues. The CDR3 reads CASITFVGQGPSYYGYTF. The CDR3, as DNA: TGTGCCAGCATTACCTTCGTGGGACAGGGGCCCTCCTACTATGGCTACACCTTC.

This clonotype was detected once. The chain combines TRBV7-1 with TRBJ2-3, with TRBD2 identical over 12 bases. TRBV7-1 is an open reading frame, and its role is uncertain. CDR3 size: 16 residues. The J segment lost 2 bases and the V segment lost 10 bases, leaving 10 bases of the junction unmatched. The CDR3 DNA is TGTGCCATGGGCCCAGGGACTAGCGGGTTCACAGATACGCAGTATTTT. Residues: CAMGPGTSGFTDTQYF.

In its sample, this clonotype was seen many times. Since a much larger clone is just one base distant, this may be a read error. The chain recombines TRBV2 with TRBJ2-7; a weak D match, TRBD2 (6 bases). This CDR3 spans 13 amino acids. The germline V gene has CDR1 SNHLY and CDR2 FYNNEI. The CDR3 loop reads CASSGGRGYEHYF. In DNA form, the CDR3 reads TGTGCCAGCAGTGGGGGTCGGGGGTACGAGCATTACTTC.

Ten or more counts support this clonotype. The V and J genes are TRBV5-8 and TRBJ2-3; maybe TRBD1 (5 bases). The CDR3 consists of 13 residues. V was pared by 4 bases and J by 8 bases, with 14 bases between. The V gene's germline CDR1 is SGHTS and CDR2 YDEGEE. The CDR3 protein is CASSHDLGPTQYF. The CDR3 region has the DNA TGTGCCAGCAGCCATGACCTGGGGCCTACGCAGTATTTT.

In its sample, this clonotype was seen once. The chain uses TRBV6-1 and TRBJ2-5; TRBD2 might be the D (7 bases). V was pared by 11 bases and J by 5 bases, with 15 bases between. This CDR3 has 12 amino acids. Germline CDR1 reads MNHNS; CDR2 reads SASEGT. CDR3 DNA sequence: TGTGCCGTCACGAGGGGGGGGGAGACCCAGTACTTC. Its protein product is CAVTRGGETQYF.

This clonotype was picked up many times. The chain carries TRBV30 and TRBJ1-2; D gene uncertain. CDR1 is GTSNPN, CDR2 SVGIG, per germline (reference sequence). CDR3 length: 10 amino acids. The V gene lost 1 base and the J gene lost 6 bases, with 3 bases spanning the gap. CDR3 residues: CAWSGNGYTF. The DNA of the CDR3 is TGTGCCTGGAGTGGGAATGGCTACACCTTC. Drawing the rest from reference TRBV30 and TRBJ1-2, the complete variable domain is SQTIHQWPATLVQPVGSPLSLECTVEGTSNPNLYWYRQAAGRGLQLLFYSVGIGQISSEVPQNLSASRPQDRQFILSSKKLLLSDSGFYLCAWSGNGYTFGSGTRLTVV.

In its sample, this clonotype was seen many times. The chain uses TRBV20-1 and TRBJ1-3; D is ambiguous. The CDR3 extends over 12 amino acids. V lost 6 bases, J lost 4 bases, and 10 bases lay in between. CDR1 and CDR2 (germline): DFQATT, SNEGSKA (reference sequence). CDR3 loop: CSARRQGNTIYF. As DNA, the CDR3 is TGCAGTGCCAGACGGCAGGGAAACACCATATATTTT.

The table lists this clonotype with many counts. The CDR3 sequence: CASSLGGVEQYV. In nucleotides, the CDR3 is TGTGCCAGCAGCTTAGGAGGGGTCGAGCAGTACGTC. The chain has TRBV7-8 and TRBJ2-7; D tentatively reads TRBD1 or TRBD2 (5 bases each). Germline values: CDR1 SGHVS, CDR2 FQNEAQ. The CDR3 has 12 amino acids. Trimming took off 1 base at V and 6 bases at J, with 7 bases between the two ends.

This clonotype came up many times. CDR3 region: CSARGPVLGRGSPLHF. The CDR3 nucleotides read TGCAGTGCTAGGGGCCCCGTCCTGGGCAGGGGATCACCCCTCCACTTT. The chain combines TRBV20-1 with TRBJ1-6; tentatively, D is TRBD1 (6 bases). From germline, CDR1 is DFQATT and CDR2 SNEGSKA (reference sequence). CDR3 size: 16 residues. Trimming shortened V by 3 bases and J by 10 bases, and 22 bases separated the two germline ends.

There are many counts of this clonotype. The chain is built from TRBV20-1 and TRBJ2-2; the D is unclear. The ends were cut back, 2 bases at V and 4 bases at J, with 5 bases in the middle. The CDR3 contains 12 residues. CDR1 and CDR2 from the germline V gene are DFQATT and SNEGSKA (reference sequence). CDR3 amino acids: CSARPFTGELFF. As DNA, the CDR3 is TGCAGTGCTAGACCGTTCACCGGGGAGCTGTTTTTT.

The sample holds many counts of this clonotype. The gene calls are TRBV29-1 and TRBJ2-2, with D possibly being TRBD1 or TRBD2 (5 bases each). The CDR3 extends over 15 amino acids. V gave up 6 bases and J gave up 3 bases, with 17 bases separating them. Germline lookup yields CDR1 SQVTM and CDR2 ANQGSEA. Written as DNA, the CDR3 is TGCAGCGTGGGGCTCGGGGTATTATACACCGGGGAGCTGTTTTTT. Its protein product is CSVGLGVLYTGELFF.

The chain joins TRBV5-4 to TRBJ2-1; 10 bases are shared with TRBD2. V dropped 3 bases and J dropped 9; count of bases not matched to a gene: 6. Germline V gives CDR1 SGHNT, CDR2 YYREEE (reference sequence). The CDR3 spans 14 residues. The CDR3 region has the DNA TGTGCCAGCAGCTCAAAGTCTAGCGGGGGTGAGCAGTTCTTC. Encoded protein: CASSSKSSGGEQFF.

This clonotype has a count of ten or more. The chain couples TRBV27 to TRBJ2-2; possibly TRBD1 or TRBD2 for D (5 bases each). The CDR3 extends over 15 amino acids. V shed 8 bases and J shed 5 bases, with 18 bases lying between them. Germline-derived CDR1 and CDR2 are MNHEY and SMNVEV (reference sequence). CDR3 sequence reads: CASRSGGLTTGELFF. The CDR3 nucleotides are TGTGCCAGCCGATCTGGGGGTCTGACTACCGGGGAGCTGTTTTTT.